The 31 T cell receptor beta chains reported below all come from one sample, sequenced in a study of a mutant IDH1 vaccine in newly diagnosed glioma. Their specific antigens are unknown. Described time point: week 11, during vaccination. In every dose of vaccine, 300 ug of mutant IDH1 20-mer peptide was given alongside topical imiquimod. Assay: immunoSEQ multiplex PCR; the TCRdb copy retains only in-frame clones and omits some. This sample has 20,000 to 25,000 clones, with 70% found just once. The sequencing here drew on peripheral blood mononuclear cells (PBMCs), taken from a glioma patient whose treatment included an IDH1 peptide vaccine. These receptors all come from a man younger than 35 with glioma. Some clones in this sample may be carry-over from other donors' samples.

This clone is deemed medium-sized. As DNA, the CDR3 is TGTGCCAGCGGGACAGGGATTCAGCCCCAGCATTTT. Residues: CASGTGIQPQHF. The chain recombines TRBV27 with TRBJ1-5; 9 bases map to TRBD1. This CDR3 comprises 12 residues. J was trimmed by 6 bases and V by 8 bases; bases with no gene match: 2. Germline V gene lookup returns CDR1 MNHEY and CDR2 SMNVEV (reference sequence).

The V call is TRBV7-9, the J call TRBJ1-6; D remains unclear. Trimming shortened V by 5 bases and J by 2 bases, and 13 bases separated the two germline ends. The germline V gene has CDR1 SEHNR and CDR2 FQNEAQ (reference sequence). This CDR3 is built from 16 residues. In DNA form, the CDR3 reads TGTGCCAGCAGCCTAGGCCCCGGGACCTATAATTCACCCCTCCACTTT. It encodes CASSLGPGTYNSPLHF.

The chain uses TRBV7-9 and TRBJ2-5; TRBD2 matches at 14 bases. CDR1 SEHNR and CDR2 FQNEAQ come from the germline V gene (reference sequence). The CDR3 is made up of 16 amino acids. V lost 5 bases, J lost 5 bases, and 7 bases stayed unmatched. The CDR3 is CASSPGTSGGGETQYF. The CDR3 nucleotides are TGTGCCAGCAGCCCCGGGACTAGCGGGGGTGGGGAGACCCAGTACTTC. Full variable domain (remainder filled in from reference TRBV7-9 and TRBJ2-5): DTGVSQNPRHKITKRGQNVTFRCDPISEHNRLYWYRQTLGQGPEFLTYFQNEAQLEKSRLLSDRFSAERPKGSFSTLEIQRTEQGDSAMYLCASSPGTSGGGETQYFGPGTRLLVL.

The J gene is TRBJ1-1, the V gene TRBV27, with TRBD1 identical over 9 bases. The CDR3 loop spans 15 amino acids. The V and J ends lost 3 bases and 0 bases, in that order; junction bases with no gene match: 2. Per germline, CDR1 MNHEY and CDR2 SMNVEV (reference sequence). The CDR3 spells CASSLGQGVNTEAFF. The CDR3 DNA is TGTGCCAGCAGTTTGGGACAGGGCGTGAACACTGAAGCTTTCTTT.

The chain links TRBV7-4 to TRBJ2-3; D unclear. The CDR3 is made up of 14 amino acids. Germline V gene data show CDR1 as SGHVT and CDR2 as SQSDAQ. V lost 2 bases and J 4 bases, leaving 10 bases between the germline ends. This CDR3 is CASSLHRRSDTQYF. Written as DNA, the CDR3 is TGTGCCAGCAGCTTACATAGAAGGTCAGATACGCAGTATTTT.

The chain couples TRBV19 to TRBJ1-2, with D possibly matching TRBD1 (6 bases). This CDR3 contains 14 residues. Germline V lookup: CDR1 LNHDA, CDR2 SQIVND (reference sequence). Trimming stripped 2 bases from V and 4 bases from J, with 11 bases between. The CDR3 DNA follows: TGTGCCAGTAGTATAACAGGGACTAGCTATGGCTACACCTTC. Amino acid sequence: CASSITGTSYGYTF.

The chain employs TRBV7-2 and TRBJ1-1; 8 bases fit TRBD1. Germline V lookup: CDR1 SGHTA, CDR2 FQGNSA. CDR3 length: 15 residues. V shed 4 bases and J 7 bases; nucleotides not matched to a gene: 11. Here the CDR3 reads CASSSQTGALIEAFF. The CDR3 DNA follows: TGTGCCAGCAGCTCTCAGACAGGGGCATTGATTGAAGCTTTCTTT. Variable domain in full (rest from reference TRBV7-2 and TRBJ1-1): GAGVSQSPSNKVTEKGKDVELRCDPISGHTALYWYRQSLGQGLEFLIYFQGNSAPDKSGLPSDRFSAERTGGSVSTLTIQRTQQEDSAVYLCASSSQTGALIEAFFGQGTRLTVV.

The rearrangement joins TRBV5-1 to TRBJ2-7; D is possibly TRBD1 or TRBD2 (5 bases each). The germline CDR1 and CDR2 sequences are SGHRS and YFSETQ. The V end lost 4 bases, the J end lost 3 bases, and 14 bases lay between the germline ends. The CDR3 loop spans 14 amino acids. In DNA, the CDR3 is TGCGCCAGCAGCCTCGGGACCTCAAACTACGAGCAGTACTTC. Protein: CASSLGTSNYEQYF.

The V call is TRBV4-1, the J call TRBJ1-2; D is possibly TRBD1 (6 bases). V was cut by 3 bases and J by 8 bases, with 16 bases left in between. Germline values: CDR1 MGHRA, CDR2 YSYEKL. This CDR3 contains 14 residues. The chain's CDR3 is CASSHDTGFRGYTF. Here the CDR3 DNA reads TGCGCCAGCAGCCATGATACAGGGTTTCGGGGCTACACCTTC.

This chain links TRBV18 with TRBJ1-2; 11 nucleotides agree with TRBD1. The V gene end was trimmed by 5 bases and the J gene end by 1 base; junction bases not matched to a gene: 3. The CDR3 length is 15 residues. The germline CDR1 and CDR2 sequences are KGHSH and LQKENI. CDR3 sequence reads: CASSRTGGGNYGYTF. Written as DNA, the CDR3 is TGTGCCAGCTCAAGGACAGGGGGCGGTAACTATGGCTACACCTTC.

The chain recombines TRBV4-1 with TRBJ1-4; maybe TRBD1 (5 bases). Trimming removed 8 bases at V and 5 bases at J, with 15 bases between. The CDR3 consists of 14 residues. From germline, CDR1 is MGHRA and CDR2 YSYEKL. In DNA form, the CDR3 reads TGCGCCAGCGGCTGGGGGAGGGGCAATGAAAAACTGTTTTTT. Residues: CASGWGRGNEKLFF.

V and J are TRBV11-2 and TRBJ1-2, with D unclear. V gave up 5 bases and J gave up 8 bases, with 15 bases separating them. Germline CDR1 and CDR2: SGHAT and FQNNGV. The CDR3 is 13 residues long. The CDR3 DNA reads as TGTGCCAGCAGCCTAAGTGGGGTGGCCGGCTACACCTTC. Its protein product is CASSLSGVAGYTF.

This chain links TRBV25-1 with TRBJ2-2; 10 bases fit TRBD1. V lost 7 bases, J lost 5 bases, and 7 bases stayed unmatched. Germline V CDR1 and CDR2: MGHDK, SYGVNS. There are 15 residues in the CDR3. Written as DNA, the CDR3 is TGTGCCAGCAAGATGGCGGACAGGGGGACCGGGGAGCTGTTTTTT. It codes for CASKMADRGTGELFF.

This clone was counted a few times. The V and J genes are TRBV10-3 and TRBJ1-1; 7 nucleotides align to TRBD1. Looked up from germline, CDR1 is ENHRY and CDR2 is SYGVKD. V was clipped by 10 bases and J by 2 bases; unmatched bases: 10. The CDR3 runs 14 residues. CDR3 protein: CATQGVGGNTEAFF. CDR3 DNA: TGTGCCACCCAGGGGGTAGGAGGCAACACTGAAGCTTTCTTT.

The chain employs TRBV19 and TRBJ1-4; D is unclear. V lost 3 bases to trimming and J lost 8 bases, with 16 bases between them. CDR1 is LNHDA and CDR2 is SQIVND in the germline V gene (reference sequence). The CDR3 loop spans 15 amino acids. The CDR3 protein is CASSMLARGAEKLFF. CDR3 bases: TGTGCCAGTAGTATGCTGGCGCGGGGTGCCGAAAAACTGTTTTTT.

The chain couples TRBV6-5 to TRBJ2-2; 7 positions agree with TRBD2. Trimming at V came to 1 base and at J to 6 bases, leaving 5 bases not matched to a gene. The germline gives CDR1 MNHEY, CDR2 SVGAGI. The CDR3 covers 15 residues. This CDR3 reads CASSYLAGGAGELFF. The CDR3 DNA reads as TGTGCCAGCAGTTACTTAGCGGGCGGTGCCGGGGAGCTGTTTTTT.

With regard to this clone: The CDR3 ends on some other residue instead of the conserved phenylalanine or tryptophan, so this is likely a read error. The DNA is left out, because the CDR3 cannot be placed on it with certainty; the CDR3 is given as TCRdb lists it. This chain connects TRBV7-9 to TRBJ2-2; TRBD1 reflects the table's D call only, with no check against the DNA. Inclusive of both ends, the CDR3 amounts to 8 amino acids. CDR1 and CDR2 (germline): SEHNR, FQNEAQ (reference sequence). CDR3 sequence: CASRDREG.

The chain uses TRBV5-6 and TRBJ2-7; 10 positions agree with TRBD1. This CDR3 comprises 15 residues. The germline V gene has CDR1 SGHDT and CDR2 YYEEEE. The trim removed 3 bases at V and 2 bases at J, leaving 5 bases unmatched. The CDR3 DNA is TGTGCCAGCAGCTCTGGGACAGGGGATCCCTACGAGCAGTACTTC. It specifies CASSSGTGDPYEQYF. Together with reference TRBV5-6 and TRBJ2-7, the CDR3 gives the full variable domain: DAGVTQSPTHLIKTRGQQVTLRCSPKSGHDTVSWYQQALGQGPQFIFQYYEEEERQRGNFPDRFSGHQFPNYSSELNVNALLLGDSALYLCASSSGTGDPYEQYFGPGTRLTVT.

V is TRBV6-1 and J is TRBJ1-3, with D possibly being TRBD1 (6 bases). CDR1 and CDR2 (germline): MNHNS, SASEGT. V lost 6 bases and J lost 0, with 9 bases in between. This CDR3 has 14 amino acids. The DNA for the CDR3 is TGTGCCAGCAGAGGACAGAACTCTGGAAACACCATATATTTT. This sequence encodes CASRGQNSGNTIYF.

The J gene is TRBJ1-6, the V gene TRBV4-2; D unclear. The ends were cut back, 0 bases at V and 5 bases at J, with 14 bases in the middle. The CDR3 sequence is 17 residues long. Germline CDR1 and CDR2: LGHNA and YNFKEQ. The CDR3 sequence is CASSQDPLRGNNSPLHF. CDR3 in DNA: TGTGCCAGCAGCCAAGATCCTTTGAGAGGGAATAATTCACCCCTCCACTTT.

The CDR3 nucleotides read TGTGCCAGCACCGTTCGCGGGGGAGAAACTGAAGCTTTCTTT. It yields the protein CASTVRGGETEAFF. V usage is TRBV27 and J usage is TRBJ1-1, with a weak D call TRBD1 (5 bases). From germline, CDR1 is MNHEY and CDR2 SMNVEV (reference sequence). The CDR3 length is 14 residues. Trimming pared 7 bases from V and 5 bases from J, leaving 17 bases between.

The chain is built from TRBV14 and TRBJ2-5; TRBD1 aligns across 9 bases. Looked up from germline, CDR1 is SGHDN and CDR2 is FVKESK. V gave up 4 bases and J gave up 0 bases; unmatched junction bases: 0. This CDR3 contains 14 residues. The CDR3 DNA sequence: TGTGCCAGCAGCCGGGACAGGGACCAAGAGACCCAGTACTTC. The encoded protein is CASSRDRDQETQYF.

The V and J genes are TRBV7-9 and TRBJ1-2; the D is unclear. V lost 5 bases and J lost 8, with 21 bases in between. CDR3 length equals 15 residues. Germline V lookup: CDR1 SEHNR, CDR2 FQNEAQ (reference sequence). DNA for the CDR3: TGTGCCAGCAGCAATCCGGGAGACCCTCTGACGGGCTACACCTTC. It codes for CASSNPGDPLTGYTF.

This chain joins TRBV5-4 and TRBJ1-1; perhaps TRBD1 as D (5 bases). Trimming took 5 bases from V and 6 from J, leaving 11 bases between them. The germline CDR1 and CDR2 sequences are SGHNT and YYREEE (reference sequence). The CDR3 is 12 amino acids. The CDR3 sequence: CASSNLGAEAFF. CDR3 nucleotide sequence: TGTGCCAGCAGTAATCTGGGGGCTGAAGCTTTCTTT.

The genes are TRBV5-3 and TRBJ1-2; D ambiguous. TRBV5-3 is known as an ORF, though its function is uncertain. The CDR3 loop spans 15 amino acids. Trimming cost V 0 bases and J 3 bases, with 12 bases left between them. CDR3 residues: CARSLGAEVDYGYTF. In DNA form, the CDR3 reads TGTGCCAGAAGCTTGGGGGCGGAGGTCGACTATGGCTACACCTTC.

This chain uses TRBV19 with TRBJ2-7; 7 nucleotides match TRBD2. The germline CDR1 and CDR2 sequences are LNHDA and SQIVND (reference sequence). The ends lost 10 bases at V and 4 bases at J; junction bases unmatched: 7. The CDR3 runs 12 residues. For the CDR3, the DNA is TGTGCCACCTCGGGAGGTGGTTACGAGCAGTACTTC. It translates to CATSGGGYEQYF. Complete variable domain (other parts from reference TRBV19 and TRBJ2-7): DGGITQSPKYLFRKEGQNVTLSCEQNLNHDAMYWYRQDPGQGLRLIYYSQIVNDFQKGDIAEGYSVSREKKESFPLTVTSAQKNPTAFYLCATSGGGYEQYFGPGTRLTVT.

The chain links TRBV5-1 to TRBJ1-4; 9 nucleotides align to TRBD1. This CDR3 spans 15 amino acids. J lost 3 bases, V lost 3 bases, and 3 bases had no gene match. From germline, CDR1 is SGHRS and CDR2 YFSETQ. This CDR3 is CASSWGTGPNEKLFF. As DNA, the CDR3 is TGCGCCAGCAGCTGGGGGACAGGGCCTAATGAAAAACTGTTTTTT.

V gene TRBV4-3 combines with J gene TRBJ1-2, with no clear D. Trimming pared 1 base from V and 0 bases from J, leaving 6 bases between. Germline CDR1 and CDR2: LGHNA and YSLEER. This CDR3 region has 14 residues. The chain's CDR3 is CASSQGRTNYGYTF. The CDR3 nucleotides read TGCGCCAGCAGCCAAGGACGAACTAACTATGGCTACACCTTC.

This clone was detected a few times. This rearrangement joins TRBV7-9 to TRBJ1-4; the D is unclear. The germline V gene has CDR1 SEHNR and CDR2 FQNEAQ (reference sequence). This CDR3 is built from 12 residues. V was cut by 1 base and J by 8 bases, with 5 bases left in between. CDR3 region: CASSLDPEKLFF. CDR3 nucleotide sequence: TGTGCCAGCAGCTTAGACCCGGAAAAACTGTTTTTT.

The V and J genes are TRBV15 and TRBJ1-5; D uncertain. Trimming removed 0 bases from V and 3 bases from J, with 9 bases in between. In germline, CDR1 is LNHNV, CDR2 YYDKDF (reference sequence). CDR3 size: 15 residues. CDR3 protein: CATSRDRSINQPQHF. The CDR3 region has the DNA TGTGCCACCAGCAGAGATCGGAGTATCAATCAGCCCCAGCATTTT.

The chain carries TRBV10-3 and TRBJ1-1; D unresolved. Deletions cut 6 bases from V and 0 bases from J, with 8 bases between. This CDR3 has 13 amino acids. Germline V lookup: CDR1 ENHRY, CDR2 SYGVKD. The CDR3 nucleotides are TGTGCCATCAGCCTGGTGCTGAACACTGAAGCTTTCTTT. Its protein product is CAISLVLNTEAFF.